A selection of T cell receptor beta chains follows, all from one sample in a study of T cell clonotyping in hematopoietic cell transplantation. Measured with immunoSEQ multiplex PCR; TCRdb has only the in-frame clones, and not every one. The sample includes approximately 80,000 clones, 90% to 97% of them seen just once. The starting material was peripheral blood mononuclear cells, obtained before stem cell transplant. Receptor source: a woman between 50 and 59 years old with acute myeloid leukemia. Some clones in this sample may be carry-over from other donors' samples. The CDR3 runs from the conserved cysteine through the conserved F or W. The D gene is left open where the match is weak. Only some rows state a clone size, as once, few, many or a class for expanded clones.

D gene,V gene,J gene,clone size,CDR3 protein,CDR3 DNA
NA,TRBV7-8,TRBJ1-4,NA,CASSLGGGEKLFF,TGTGCCAGCAGCTTAGGAGGAGGTGAAAAACTGTTTTTT
NA,TRBV9,TRBJ1-1,NA,CASSVGGGAGTEAFF,TGTGCCAGCAGCGTAGGCGGGGGCGCGGGCACTGAAGCTTTCTTT
NA,TRBV12-5,TRBJ1-4,NA,CASGLVRYEKLFF,TGTGCTAGTGGTTTGGTACGATACGAAAAACTGTTTTTT
NA,TRBV27,TRBJ2-7,once,CASSRNRDRYEQYF,TGTGCCAGCAGCCGAAACAGGGACCGATACGAGCAGTACTTC
TRBD1,TRBV7-9,TRBJ2-5,NA,CASSQVPQGGQETQYF,TGTGCCAGCAGCCAAGTACCACAGGGGGGACAAGAGACCCAGTACTTC
NA,TRBV19,TRBJ1-5,NA,CASSIGQFYSNQPQHF,TGTGCCAGTAGTATAGGGCAGTTCTATAGCAATCAGCCCCAGCATTTT
NA,TRBV7-8,TRBJ1-2,NA,CASSLTGVIGYTF,TGTGCCAGCAGCCTGACCGGGGTGATTGGCTACACCTTC
NA,TRBV30,TRBJ2-7,NA,CAWSGLREVSYEQYF,TGTGCCTGGAGTGGCCTTCGAGAGGTATCCTACGAGCAGTACTTC
NA,TRBV4-1,TRBJ2-3,once,CASSHSGADTQYF,TGCGCCAGCAGCCATTCAGGGGCAGATACGCAGTATTTT
NA,TRBV29-1,TRBJ2-6,NA,CSVEEVSGANVLTF,TGCAGCGTTGAGGAAGTCTCTGGGGCCAACGTCCTGACTTTC